A selection of T cell receptor beta chains follows, all from one sample in a study of CD8 T cells in ankylosing spondylitis. In TCRdb, the 5' RACE reads were re-called with MiXCR into one record per CDR3 protein. The sample consists of about 310,000 distinct CDR3 sequences, more than 20% of them appearing once. Sequenced input: blood, either unsorted or a sorted T cell fraction (not recorded which). These receptors all stem from a female donor with ankylosing spondylitis or in good health (not recorded which). Both conserved end residues are trimmed from each CDR3. Fields, in order: V gene, CDR3 protein.

v_gene: TRBV27
CDR3aa: ASSWVGGRAGDTQY

v_gene: TRBV19
CDR3aa: ASSIEGSPNTEAF

v_gene: TRBV12-3/TRBV12-4
CDR3aa: ASRFTDTQY

v_gene: TRBV5-1
CDR3aa: ASRFTGYNTGELF

v_gene: TRBV16
CDR3aa: ASSQGDIVRREQY

v_gene: TRBV28
CDR3aa: ASSFRDGQF

v_gene: TRBV7-2
CDR3aa: ASSSNTGRTEAF

v_gene: TRBV12-3/TRBV12-4
CDR3aa: ASRPAGRELF

v_gene: TRBV5-5
CDR3aa: ASSSNSGANVLT

v_gene: TRBV6-1
CDR3aa: ASSRGGANTGELF

v_gene: TRBV11-2
CDR3aa: ASSQTGISYEQY

v_gene: TRBV27
CDR3aa: ASGALGGVSTEAF